A selection of T cell receptor beta chains follows, all from one sample in a study of shared clonotypes between healthy human individuals. Assay: immunoSEQ multiplex PCR; the TCRdb copy retains only in-frame clones and omits some. This sample has around 2,100,000 clones, with about 95% found just once. Material: naive CD8+ T cells sorted from blood. The receptors derive from a man aged 18 to 29 in good health. CDR3s include the opening cysteine and the closing phenylalanine or tryptophan. A D gene is named only where the DNA matches it firmly. Clone size is not always given. Where it is, it says once, few, many or a class for expanded clones.

len: 15
abundance: NA
d_gene: NA
v_gene: TRBV30
j_gene: TRBJ2-7
CDR3nt: TGTGCCTGGATCGAAGCGAGCCCCTCCTCCTACGAGCAGTACTTC
CDR3aa: CAWIEASPSSYEQYF

len: 13
abundance: NA
d_gene: NA
v_gene: TRBV2
j_gene: TRBJ2-7
CDR3nt: TGTGCCAGCCGGATCGGAGGATACTACGAGCAGTACTTC
CDR3aa: CASRIGGYYEQYF

len: 17
abundance: NA
d_gene: NA
v_gene: TRBV13
j_gene: TRBJ1-5
CDR3nt: TGTGCCAGCAGCTTATGGAGAGAGGAGGGTGACAATCAGCCCCAGCATTTT
CDR3aa: CASSLWREEGDNQPQHF

len: 15
abundance: NA
d_gene: TRBD2
v_gene: TRBV30
j_gene: TRBJ2-7
CDR3nt: TGTGCCTGGAGTGATGGACTAGCGGGAGGTTACGAGCAGTACTTC
CDR3aa: CAWSDGLAGGYEQYF

len: 12
abundance: NA
d_gene: NA
v_gene: TRBV7-9
j_gene: TRBJ2-1
CDR3nt: TGTGCCAGCAGCTCCCTTAGGGGCTACGGGTTCTTC
CDR3aa: CASSSLRGYGFF

len: 15
abundance: NA
d_gene: TRBD1
v_gene: TRBV6-5
j_gene: TRBJ1-4
CDR3nt: TGTGCCAGCAGTACGCGGGACAGGGGGAATGAAAAACTGTTTTTT
CDR3aa: CASSTRDRGNEKLFF

len: 13
abundance: NA
d_gene: NA
v_gene: TRBV29-1
j_gene: TRBJ2-2
CDR3nt: TGCAGCGTTCGAGGGGGTGGAACCGGGGAGCTGTTTTTT
CDR3aa: CSVRGGGTGELFF

len: 16
abundance: NA
d_gene: TRBD2
v_gene: TRBV9
j_gene: TRBJ2-1
CDR3nt: TGTGCCAGCAGCGGCCCGGGACTAGCATCCTACAATGAGCAGTTCTTC
CDR3aa: CASSGPGLASYNEQFF

len: 12
abundance: NA
d_gene: NA
v_gene: TRBV29-1
j_gene: TRBJ1-2
CDR3nt: TGCAGCGTTGACACAGGGCTGGCTGGCTACACCTTC
CDR3aa: CSVDTGLAGYTF

len: 14
abundance: NA
d_gene: TRBD2
v_gene: TRBV7-8
j_gene: TRBJ2-7
CDR3nt: TGTGCCAGCAGCTTAGAAACTAGCGGCTACGAGCAGTACTTC
CDR3aa: CASSLETSGYEQYF

len: 18
abundance: NA
d_gene: TRBD2
v_gene: TRBV11-2
j_gene: TRBJ2-7
CDR3nt: TGTGCCAGCAGCACGACTAGCGGGAGGATCCAGAACGCTTACGAGCAGTACTTC
CDR3aa: CASSTTSGRIQNAYEQYF

len: 14
abundance: once
d_gene: TRBD2
v_gene: TRBV7-8
j_gene: TRBJ2-7
CDR3nt: TGTGCCAGCAGCTCCTCCGGGACTACCTACGAGCAGTACTTC
CDR3aa: CASSSSGTTYEQYF

len: 14
abundance: once
d_gene: TRBD1
v_gene: TRBV27
j_gene: TRBJ2-1
CDR3nt: TGTGCCAGCACGATCGGGACAGGCTACAATGAGCAGTTCTTC
CDR3aa: CASTIGTGYNEQFF

len: 15
abundance: NA
d_gene: TRBD1
v_gene: TRBV10-3
j_gene: TRBJ1-1
CDR3nt: TGTGCCATCAGTCCCGGGACAGGGTTGAACACTGAAGCTTTCTTT
CDR3aa: CAISPGTGLNTEAFF

len: 15
abundance: NA
d_gene: NA
v_gene: TRBV6-1
j_gene: TRBJ2-1
CDR3nt: TGTGCCGGACGGCCCCCAGCTACTTGGGACAATGAGCAGTTCTTC
CDR3aa: CAGRPPATWDNEQFF

len: 13
abundance: NA
d_gene: NA
v_gene: TRBV7-9
j_gene: TRBJ2-3
CDR3nt: TGTGCCAGCAGCCCCGGGAGCACAGATACGCAGTATTTT
CDR3aa: CASSPGSTDTQYF

len: 14
abundance: NA
d_gene: NA
v_gene: TRBV28
j_gene: TRBJ2-5
CDR3nt: TGTGCCAGCACCCCTACGGGCTGGCAAGAGACCCAGTACTTC
CDR3aa: CASTPTGWQETQYF

len: 17
abundance: NA
d_gene: NA
v_gene: TRBV7-2
j_gene: TRBJ2-7
CDR3nt: TGTGCCAGCAGCTTATGGGTACAGCCCCCTGCCTCCTACGAGCAGTACTTC
CDR3aa: CASSLWVQPPASYEQYF

len: 14
abundance: NA
d_gene: NA
v_gene: TRBV9
j_gene: TRBJ2-5
CDR3nt: TGTGCCAGCAGTATAAGGGACTTCGGTGAGACCCAGTACTTC
CDR3aa: CASSIRDFGETQYF

len: 16
abundance: NA
d_gene: TRBD1
v_gene: TRBV27
j_gene: TRBJ2-7
CDR3nt: TGTGCCAGCAGTTCCTCCGAGGGACAGGTCACCTACGAGCAGTACTTC
CDR3aa: CASSSSEGQVTYEQYF

len: 19
abundance: once
d_gene: TRBD1
v_gene: TRBV27
j_gene: TRBJ1-6
CDR3nt: TGTGCCAGCAGTTTAACCCCCGACAGGGGGCGATCCTATAATTCACCCCTCCACTTT
CDR3aa: CASSLTPDRGRSYNSPLHF

len: 15
abundance: NA
d_gene: TRBD1
v_gene: TRBV27
j_gene: TRBJ2-2
CDR3nt: TGTGCCAGCTGCTCGACAGGGGGGAACACCGGGGAGCTGTTTTTT
CDR3aa: CASCSTGGNTGELFF

len: 13
abundance: NA
d_gene: NA
v_gene: TRBV7-2
j_gene: TRBJ1-1
CDR3nt: TGTGCCATCCCGGGGGTGACACTCACTGAAGCTTTCTTT
CDR3aa: CAIPGVTLTEAFF

len: 16
abundance: few
d_gene: NA
v_gene: TRBV4-1
j_gene: TRBJ1-6
CDR3nt: TGCGCCAGCAGCCAACTGGGTACAAGTATGGCTTCACCCCTCCACTTT
CDR3aa: CASSQLGTSMASPLHF

len: 16
abundance: NA
d_gene: NA
v_gene: TRBV4-3
j_gene: TRBJ2-2
CDR3nt: TGCGCCAGCAGCCAAGATCTGATAGCCTACGGCGGGGAGCTGTTTTTT
CDR3aa: CASSQDLIAYGGELFF

len: 11
abundance: NA
d_gene: NA
v_gene: TRBV27
j_gene: TRBJ1-2
CDR3nt: TGTGCCACCTCGGGGGGCTATGGCTACACCTTC
CDR3aa: CATSGGYGYTF

len: 17
abundance: NA
d_gene: NA
v_gene: TRBV4-1
j_gene: TRBJ2-1
CDR3nt: TGCGCCAGCAGCCAAGACGGGTGGCAGGGGAATCTCGATGAGCAGTTCTTC
CDR3aa: CASSQDGWQGNLDEQFF

len: 13
abundance: once
d_gene: NA
v_gene: TRBV27
j_gene: TRBJ1-1
CDR3nt: TGTGCCAGCAGTTTATCAACTGGAGCTGAAGCTTTCTTT
CDR3aa: CASSLSTGAEAFF

len: 17
abundance: NA
d_gene: TRBD1
v_gene: TRBV9
j_gene: TRBJ1-4
CDR3nt: TGTGCCAGCAGCGGATTGGGACAGGGCCCAACTAATGAAAAACTGTTTTTT
CDR3aa: CASSGLGQGPTNEKLFF

len: 11
abundance: NA
d_gene: NA
v_gene: TRBV7-9
j_gene: TRBJ2-3
CDR3nt: TGTGCCAGCAGCGATACAGATACGCAGTATTTT
CDR3aa: CASSDTDTQYF

len: 14
abundance: NA
d_gene: TRBD2
v_gene: TRBV9
j_gene: TRBJ2-1
CDR3nt: TGTGCCAGCAGCGTAAGCGGGAGTGAAAATGAGCAGTTCTTC
CDR3aa: CASSVSGSENEQFF

len: 14
abundance: once
d_gene: NA
v_gene: TRBV7-2
j_gene: TRBJ2-1
CDR3nt: TGTGCCAGCAGCTTAAGTACTACTTACAATGAGCAGTTCTTC
CDR3aa: CASSLSTTYNEQFF

len: 14
abundance: once
d_gene: NA
v_gene: TRBV10-2
j_gene: TRBJ2-3
CDR3nt: TGCGCCAGCAGTATGTGGGCAGAAGCAGATACGCAGTATTTT
CDR3aa: CASSMWAEADTQYF

len: 12
abundance: once
d_gene: NA
v_gene: TRBV28
j_gene: TRBJ2-7
CDR3nt: TGTGCCAGCAGTTTAAGAGGAGACGAGCAGTACTTC
CDR3aa: CASSLRGDEQYF

len: 15
abundance: NA
d_gene: TRBD1
v_gene: TRBV10-3
j_gene: TRBJ1-5
CDR3nt: TGTGCCATCAGTGACGGGACAGGGAACGGGCAGCCCCAGCATTTT
CDR3aa: CAISDGTGNGQPQHF

len: 14
abundance: NA
d_gene: NA
v_gene: TRBV9
j_gene: TRBJ2-1
CDR3nt: TGTGCCAGCAGCGTAGCCCACACGGGGAATGAGCAGTTCTTC
CDR3aa: CASSVAHTGNEQFF

len: 16
abundance: NA
d_gene: NA
v_gene: TRBV6-5
j_gene: TRBJ2-3
CDR3nt: TGTGCCAGCAGTTACGGGCGGGGATTTGTTGCAGATACGCAGTATTTT
CDR3aa: CASSYGRGFVADTQYF

len: 14
abundance: NA
d_gene: TRBD1
v_gene: TRBV30
j_gene: TRBJ2-3
CDR3nt: TGTGCCTGGAGTGTACAGGGGAGTGCAGATACGCAGTATTTT
CDR3aa: CAWSVQGSADTQYF

len: 15
abundance: NA
d_gene: TRBD2
v_gene: TRBV7-8
j_gene: TRBJ2-3
CDR3nt: TGTGCCAGCAGCTTAGGCGGGAGGGTAGAAGATACGCAGTATTTT
CDR3aa: CASSLGGRVEDTQYF

len: 11
abundance: NA
d_gene: NA
v_gene: TRBV28
j_gene: TRBJ1-4
CDR3nt: TGTGCCAGCAGTTGGGGTGAAAAACTGTTTTTT
CDR3aa: CASSWGEKLFF

len: 11
abundance: NA
d_gene: NA
v_gene: TRBV5-1
j_gene: TRBJ1-1
CDR3nt: TGCGCCAGCACCCGCGGAGCTGAAGCTTTCTTT
CDR3aa: CASTRGAEAFF

len: 11
abundance: NA
d_gene: NA
v_gene: TRBV6-5
j_gene: TRBJ2-1
CDR3nt: TGTGCCAGCAGTTCCCCCAATGAGCAGTTCTTC
CDR3aa: CASSSPNEQFF

len: 12
abundance: NA
d_gene: NA
v_gene: TRBV7-9
j_gene: TRBJ1-5
CDR3nt: TGTGCCAGCAGCTTTAGCAATCAGCCCCAGCATTTT
CDR3aa: CASSFSNQPQHF

len: 16
abundance: once
d_gene: NA
v_gene: TRBV6-6
j_gene: TRBJ2-1
CDR3nt: TGTGCCAGCAGCCCGATAGCGCCGAGCTCCTACAATGAGCAGTTCTTC
CDR3aa: CASSPIAPSSYNEQFF

len: 16
abundance: NA
d_gene: TRBD1
v_gene: TRBV4-1
j_gene: TRBJ2-7
CDR3nt: TGCGCCAGCAGCCAAGATTTAGGCCAGGGGGCTTACGAGCAGTACTTC
CDR3aa: CASSQDLGQGAYEQYF

len: 15
abundance: NA
d_gene: NA
v_gene: TRBV4-1
j_gene: TRBJ1-5
CDR3nt: TGCGCCAGCAGCCAAGAAAGCCAGAGCAATCAGCCCCAGCATTTT
CDR3aa: CASSQESQSNQPQHF

len: 12
abundance: NA
d_gene: NA
v_gene: TRBV13
j_gene: TRBJ2-7
CDR3nt: TGTGCCAGCAGCTTACTTCGTTCAGAGTGCTCGTTC
CDR3aa: CASSLLRSECSF

len: 15
abundance: once
d_gene: NA
v_gene: TRBV5-1
j_gene: TRBJ2-1
CDR3nt: TGCGCCAGCAACCCAGGGGACACAATCGGGAATGAGCAGTTCTTC
CDR3aa: CASNPGDTIGNEQFF

len: 15
abundance: few
d_gene: TRBD1
v_gene: TRBV6-6
j_gene: TRBJ2-7
CDR3nt: TGTGCCAGCAGTCCCGTCCCGGGACAGATCTACGAGCAGTACTTC
CDR3aa: CASSPVPGQIYEQYF

len: 15
abundance: NA
d_gene: NA
v_gene: TRBV7-8
j_gene: TRBJ2-1
CDR3nt: TGTGCCAGCAGCTTAGATCCGCCCGGGTACAATGAGCAGTTCTTC
CDR3aa: CASSLDPPGYNEQFF

len: 16
abundance: NA
d_gene: TRBD1
v_gene: TRBV11-3
j_gene: TRBJ2-6
CDR3nt: TGTGCCAGCAGCTCCCCCGGGACAGCTGGGGCCAACGTCCTGACTTTC
CDR3aa: CASSSPGTAGANVLTF

len: 12
abundance: NA
d_gene: TRBD1
v_gene: TRBV29-1
j_gene: TRBJ1-1
CDR3nt: TGCAGCGTTGACACAGGGGGCACTGAAGCTTTCTTT
CDR3aa: CSVDTGGTEAFF

len: 16
abundance: NA
d_gene: TRBD2
v_gene: TRBV9
j_gene: TRBJ2-5
CDR3nt: TGTGCCAGCAGCCGGGGACTAGCGGGGGATCAAGAGACCCAGTACTTC
CDR3aa: CASSRGLAGDQETQYF

len: 17
abundance: NA
d_gene: TRBD2
v_gene: TRBV30
j_gene: TRBJ2-3
CDR3nt: TGTGCCTGGAGTGCTCTAGCGGGAAGGTCTAGAACAGATACGCAGTATTTT
CDR3aa: CAWSALAGRSRTDTQYF

len: 22
abundance: NA
d_gene: TRBD2
v_gene: TRBV5-1
j_gene: TRBJ2-3
CDR3nt: TGCGCCAGCAGCTTTGAGTCCGAGTCGGGACTAGCGGGAGGGCCGATTGGAGATACGCAGTATTTT
CDR3aa: CASSFESESGLAGGPIGDTQYF

len: 16
abundance: NA
d_gene: NA
v_gene: TRBV13
j_gene: TRBJ2-1
CDR3nt: TGTGCCAGCAGCGCATCAATGGGTACTTCCTACAATGAGCAGTTCTTC
CDR3aa: CASSASMGTSYNEQFF

len: 17
abundance: NA
d_gene: NA
v_gene: TRBV19
j_gene: TRBJ1-6
CDR3nt: TGTGCCAGTAGTTCTCTTGCAGGTGGCTCCTATAATTCACCCCTCCACTTT
CDR3aa: CASSSLAGGSYNSPLHF